This T cell receptor (beta chain) was found in a study of CDR3 diversity in severe acne. From germline, CDR1 is SGDLS and CDR2 YYNGEE. This CDR3 contains 13 residues. Trimming pared 4 bases from V and 3 bases from J, leaving 11 bases between. Each CDR3 protein gets one entry after TCRdb re-called the PCR reads with MiXCR. The sample contains over 100,000 distinct CDR3 sequences, 51% of which appear only once. This rearrangement joins TRBV9 to TRBJ2-7; D is unresolved. The specimen was blood. The sequence derives from a male donor with acne. CDR3 in amino acids: CASSPRISYEQYF. Here the CDR3 DNA reads TGTGCCAGCAGCCCCCGAATTAGCTACGAGCAGTACTTC. The whole variable domain, remainder taken from reference TRBV9 and TRBJ2-7, is DSGVTQTPKHLITATGQRVTLRCSPRSGDLSVYWYQQSLDQGLQFLIQYYNGEERAKGNILERFSAQQFPDLHSELNLSSLELGDSALYFCASSPRISYEQYFGPGTRLTVT.